This T cell receptor (beta chain) was found in a study of cytomegalovirus exposure and HLA in healthy donors. The protocol was immunoSEQ multiplex PCR, while the TCRdb copy is restricted to in-frame clones and leaves out a portion. The sample has 130,000 or so clones; around 89% are singletons. This CDR3 spans 12 amino acids. V was pared by 6 bases and J by 6 bases, with 12 bases between. Per the germline V gene, CDR1 is MGHDK and CDR2 is SYGVNS. This TCR was recovered from a woman aged 25 to 39 in good health and CMV-seropositive. Material for sequencing was PBMCs. This chain uses TRBV25-1 with TRBJ2-7; tentatively, D is TRBD1 (5 bases). The CDR3 sequence is CASRGDRSEQYF. CDR3 in DNA: TGTGCCAGCAGAGGAGACAGAAGCGAGCAGTACTTC.